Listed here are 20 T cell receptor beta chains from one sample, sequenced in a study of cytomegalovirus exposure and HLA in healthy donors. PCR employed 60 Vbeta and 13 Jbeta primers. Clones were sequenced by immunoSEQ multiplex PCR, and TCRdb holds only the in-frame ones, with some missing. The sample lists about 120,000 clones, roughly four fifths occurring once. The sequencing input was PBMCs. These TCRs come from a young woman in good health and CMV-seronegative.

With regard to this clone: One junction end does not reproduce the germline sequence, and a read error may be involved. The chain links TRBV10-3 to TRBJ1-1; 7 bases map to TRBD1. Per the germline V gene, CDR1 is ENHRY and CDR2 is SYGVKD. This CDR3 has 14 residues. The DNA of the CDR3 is TGTGCCATCAGTGGGCAGGGGGAGAACACTGAAGCTATCTTT. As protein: CAISGQGENTEAIF.

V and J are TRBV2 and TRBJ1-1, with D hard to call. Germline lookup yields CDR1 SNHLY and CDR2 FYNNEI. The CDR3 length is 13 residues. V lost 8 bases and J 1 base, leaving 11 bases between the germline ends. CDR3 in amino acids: CASLYAANTEAFF. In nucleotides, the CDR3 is TGTGCCAGCCTGTACGCGGCGAACACTGAAGCTTTCTTT.

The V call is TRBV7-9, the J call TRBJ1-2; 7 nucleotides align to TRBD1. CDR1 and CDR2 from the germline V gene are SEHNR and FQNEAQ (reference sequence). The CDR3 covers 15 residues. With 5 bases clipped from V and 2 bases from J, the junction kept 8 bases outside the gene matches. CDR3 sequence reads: CASSLGQAPNYGYTF. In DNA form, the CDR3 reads TGTGCCAGCAGCCTCGGACAGGCCCCCAACTATGGCTACACCTTC. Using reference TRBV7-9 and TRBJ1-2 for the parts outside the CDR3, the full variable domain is DTGVSQNPRHKITKRGQNVTFRCDPISEHNRLYWYRQTLGQGPEFLTYFQNEAQLEKSRLLSDRFSAERPKGSFSTLEIQRTEQGDSAMYLCASSLGQAPNYGYTFGSGTRLTVV.

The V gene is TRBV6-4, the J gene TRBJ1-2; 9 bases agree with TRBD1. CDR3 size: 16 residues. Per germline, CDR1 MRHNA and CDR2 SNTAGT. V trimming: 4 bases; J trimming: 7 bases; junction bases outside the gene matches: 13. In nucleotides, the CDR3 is TGTGCCAGCAGTGCCAAACGGGACAGGGTGTCGGCTGGCTACACCTTC. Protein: CASSAKRDRVSAGYTF.

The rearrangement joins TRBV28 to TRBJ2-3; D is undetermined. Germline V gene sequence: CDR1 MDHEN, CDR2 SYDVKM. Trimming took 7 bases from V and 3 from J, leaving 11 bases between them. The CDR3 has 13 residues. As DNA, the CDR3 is TGTGCCAGCATCGGCAGGTCGACAGATACGCAGTATTTT. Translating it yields CASIGRSTDTQYF.

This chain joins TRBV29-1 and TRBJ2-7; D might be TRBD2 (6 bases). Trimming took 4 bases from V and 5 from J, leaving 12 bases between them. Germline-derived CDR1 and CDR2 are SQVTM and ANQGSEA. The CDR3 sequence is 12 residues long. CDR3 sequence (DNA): TGCAGCGTTGCTGAGGGGAGGAACGAGCAGTACTTC. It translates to CSVAEGRNEQYF.

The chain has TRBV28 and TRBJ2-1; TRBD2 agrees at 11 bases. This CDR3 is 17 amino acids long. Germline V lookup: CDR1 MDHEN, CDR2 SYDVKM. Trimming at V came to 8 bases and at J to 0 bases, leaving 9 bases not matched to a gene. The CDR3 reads CASPPLAGGTSYNEQFF. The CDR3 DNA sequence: TGTGCCAGCCCCCCCCTAGCGGGGGGCACCTCCTACAATGAGCAGTTCTTC.

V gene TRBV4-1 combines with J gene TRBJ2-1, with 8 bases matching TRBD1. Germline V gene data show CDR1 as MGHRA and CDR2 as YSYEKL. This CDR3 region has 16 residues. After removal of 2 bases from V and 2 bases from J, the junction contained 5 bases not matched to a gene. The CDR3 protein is CASSQPDRVTYNEQFF. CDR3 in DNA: TGCGCCAGCAGCCAACCGGACAGGGTTACCTACAATGAGCAGTTCTTC.

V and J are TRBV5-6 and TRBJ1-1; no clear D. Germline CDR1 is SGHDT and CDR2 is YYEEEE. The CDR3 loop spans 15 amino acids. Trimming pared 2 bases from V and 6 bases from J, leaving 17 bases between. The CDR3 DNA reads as TGTGCCAGCAGCTTTCTGACGACTAGGGAACCTGAAGCTTTCTTT. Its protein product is CASSFLTTREPEAFF.

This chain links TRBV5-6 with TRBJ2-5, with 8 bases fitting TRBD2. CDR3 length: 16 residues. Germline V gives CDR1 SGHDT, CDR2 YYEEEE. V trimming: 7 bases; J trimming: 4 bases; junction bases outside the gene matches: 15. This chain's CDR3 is CASGHRLGGAGETQYF. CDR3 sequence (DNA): TGTGCCAGCGGCCACCGTCTCGGGGGGGCCGGAGAGACCCAGTACTTC.

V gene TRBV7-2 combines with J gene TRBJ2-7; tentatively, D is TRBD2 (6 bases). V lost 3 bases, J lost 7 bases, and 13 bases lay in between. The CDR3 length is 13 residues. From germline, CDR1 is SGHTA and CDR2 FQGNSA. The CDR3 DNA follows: TGTGCCAGCAGCTTGGGGGGATCTAGGGAGCAGTACTTC. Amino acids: CASSLGGSREQYF.

Here the CDR3 DNA reads TGTGCCAGCAGTCCTACTCGGCCGGGAGACACTGAAGCTTTCTTT. Amino acid sequence: CASSPTRPGDTEAFF. This chain joins TRBV28 and TRBJ1-1; D ambiguous. Germline V CDR1 and CDR2: MDHEN, SYDVKM. The CDR3 has 15 residues. V lost 5 bases and J lost 3, with 16 bases in between.

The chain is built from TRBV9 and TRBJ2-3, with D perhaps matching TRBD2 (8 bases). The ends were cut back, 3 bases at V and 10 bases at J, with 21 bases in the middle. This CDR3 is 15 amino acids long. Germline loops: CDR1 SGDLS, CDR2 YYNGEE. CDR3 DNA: TGTGCCAGCAGCGCGGGGGGGACAGACGCCAATTCGCAGTATTTT. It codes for CASSAGGTDANSQYF.

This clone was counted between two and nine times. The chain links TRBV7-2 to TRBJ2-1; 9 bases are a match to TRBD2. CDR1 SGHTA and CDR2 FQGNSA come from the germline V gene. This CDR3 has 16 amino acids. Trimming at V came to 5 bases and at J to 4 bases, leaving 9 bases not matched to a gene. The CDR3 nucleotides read TGTGCCAGCAGCCCCGTAGCGGGGGCCGGGTACAATGAGCAGTTCTTC. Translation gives CASSPVAGAGYNEQFF.

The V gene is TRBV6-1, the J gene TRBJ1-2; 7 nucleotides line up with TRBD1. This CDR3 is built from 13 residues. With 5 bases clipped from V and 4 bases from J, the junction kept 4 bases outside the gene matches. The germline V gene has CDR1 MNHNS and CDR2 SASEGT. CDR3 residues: CASSRGQLYGYTF. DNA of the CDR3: TGTGCCAGCAGTCGGGGACAGCTCTATGGCTACACCTTC.

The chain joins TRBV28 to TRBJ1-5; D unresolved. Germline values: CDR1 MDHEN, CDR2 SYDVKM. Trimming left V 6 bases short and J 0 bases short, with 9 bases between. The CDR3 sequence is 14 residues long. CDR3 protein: CASSLHISNQPQHF. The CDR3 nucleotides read TGTGCCAGCAGCTTACACATTAGCAATCAGCCCCAGCATTTT.

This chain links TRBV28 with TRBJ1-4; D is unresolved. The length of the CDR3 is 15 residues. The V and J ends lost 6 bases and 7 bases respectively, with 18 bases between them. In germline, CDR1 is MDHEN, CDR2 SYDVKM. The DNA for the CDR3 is TGTGCCAGCAGGGCAGGCCGGGCGGGAAGTGAAAAACTGTTTTTT. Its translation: CASRAGRAGSEKLFF.

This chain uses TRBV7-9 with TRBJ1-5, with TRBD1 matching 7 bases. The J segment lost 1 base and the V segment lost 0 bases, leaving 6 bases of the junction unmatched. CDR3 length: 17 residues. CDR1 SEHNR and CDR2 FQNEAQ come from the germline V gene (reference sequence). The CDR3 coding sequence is TGTGCCAGCAGCTTAGCAACGTCGGACAGGAGCAATCAGCCCCAGCATTTT. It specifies CASSLATSDRSNQPQHF.

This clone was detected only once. Here the CDR3 DNA reads TGTGCCAGTACCCCCCCGCGCGGACAGGGGGCGTCGTTGGGGGCCAACGTCCTGACTTTC. It codes for CASTPPRGQGASLGANVLTF. The rearrangement links TRBV19 to TRBJ2-6, with TRBD1 matching over 11 bases. Unmatched junction bases numbered 18, after V lost 7 bases and J lost 4 bases. Germline loops: CDR1 LNHDA, CDR2 SQIVND (reference sequence). The CDR3 covers 20 residues.

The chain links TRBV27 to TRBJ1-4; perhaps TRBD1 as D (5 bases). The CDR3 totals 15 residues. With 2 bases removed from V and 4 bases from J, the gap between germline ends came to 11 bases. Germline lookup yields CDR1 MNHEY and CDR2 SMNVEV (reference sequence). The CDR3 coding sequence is TGTGCCAGCAGTTTAGGCGGCAGGGTTAATGAAAAACTGTTTTTT. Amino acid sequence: CASSLGGRVNEKLFF.